Listed below are T cell receptor beta chains from one sample, sequenced in a study of control samples from healthy donors and cancer patients. The data were produced by immunoSEQ multiplex PCR, yet TCRdb's version contains in-frame clones alone and is incomplete. The table has approximately 74,000 clones, around 93% seen once. Input material: blood. All receptors derive from a woman in her 30s in good health. Each CDR3 is given with its conserved first and last residue. D genes are given only for firm matches. Clone size appears in some rows only: once, few, many, or a class for an expanded clone.

cdr3_length,d_call,clone_size,v_call,j_call,cdr3_aa,cdr3_nt
13,NA,once,TRBV29-1,TRBJ1-1,CSVEDLPDPEAFF,TGCAGCGTTGAAGATCTGCCGGACCCCGAAGCTTTCTTT
14,NA,NA,TRBV5-1,TRBJ1-1,CASSLEGAQPKAFF,TGCGCCAGCAGCTTGGAAGGGGCCCAACCCAAAGCTTTCTTT
13,NA,NA,TRBV28,TRBJ1-1,CASSFDGLTEAFF,TGTGCCAGCAGTTTCGACGGACTAACTGAAGCTTTCTTT
17,TRBD1,NA,TRBV27,TRBJ1-4,CASSNDRGLMANEKLFF,TGTGCCAGCAGTAACGACAGGGGGCTAATGGCTAATGAAAAACTGTTTTTT
15,NA,once,TRBV6-5,TRBJ2-5,CASNLGGGHLETQYF,TGTGCCAGCAATTTGGGCGGGGGCCACTTAGAGACCCAGTACTTC
12,NA,NA,TRBV19,TRBJ2-7,CASSGIAREQYF,TGTGCCAGTAGTGGGATAGCACGCGAGCAGTACTTC
13,NA,NA,TRBV13,TRBJ1-4,CASSLDPAEKLFF,TGTGCCAGCAGCTTAGACCCCGCCGAAAAACTGTTTTTT
12,NA,NA,TRBV19,TRBJ1-5,CASSTSRQPQHF,TGTGCCAGTAGTACCTCGCGCCAGCCCCAGCATTTT
12,NA,NA,TRBV5-6,TRBJ1-1,CASSLDRYEAFF,TGTGCCAGCAGCTTGGACAGATATGAAGCTTTCTTT
17,NA,NA,TRBV5-1,TRBJ1-1,CASRRGGWETGLTEAFF,TGCGCCAGCAGACGCGGGGGTTGGGAAACAGGGTTAACTGAAGCTTTCTTT
13,TRBD1,NA,TRBV29-1,TRBJ1-2,CSVPRDSIYGYTF,TGCAGCGTGCCCCGGGACAGCATCTATGGCTACACCTTC
13,NA,NA,TRBV30,TRBJ1-1,CAWSVERATEAFF,TGTGCCTGGAGTGTGGAAAGGGCCACTGAAGCTTTCTTT
14,NA,NA,TRBV24-1,TRBJ1-2,CATSDLTADYGYTF,TGTGCCACCAGTGATTTGACAGCAGACTATGGCTACACCTTC
15,NA,NA,TRBV7-8,TRBJ2-3,CASRRGTPYTDTQYF,TGTGCCAGCAGGAGAGGGACACCCTACACAGATACGCAGTATTTT
18,TRBD2,NA,TRBV30,TRBJ2-1,CAWSGPSGGRSSYNEQFF,TGTGCCTGGAGTGGCCCTAGCGGGGGTCGAAGCTCCTACAATGAGCAGTTCTTC
14,NA,NA,TRBV28,TRBJ1-1,CASIPGLGYTEAFF,TGTGCCAGCATCCCAGGCCTGGGGTACACTGAAGCTTTCTTT
13,NA,NA,TRBV14,TRBJ1-2,CASSQGGTAGYTF,TGTGCCAGCAGCCAAGGGGGGACCGCTGGCTACACCTTC
15,NA,NA,TRBV5-1,TRBJ1-4,CASSLSEASNEKLFF,TGCGCCAGCAGCTTGTCGGAGGCTTCTAATGAAAAACTGTTTTTT
15,NA,NA,TRBV28,TRBJ1-5,CASSLGGRVGQPQHF,TGTGCCAGCAGTTTGGGGGGGAGGGTTGGTCAGCCCCAGCATTTT
14,NA,NA,TRBV10-1,TRBJ1-1,CASSVSGANTEAFF,TGCGCCAGCAGTGTGTCTGGGGCGAACACTGAAGCTTTCTTT
16,TRBD2,NA,TRBV6-5,TRBJ2-5,CASSSGRGGFLETQYF,TGTGCCAGCAGTTCTGGGCGGGGGGGCTTTTTGGAGACCCAGTACTTC
13,NA,once,TRBV2,TRBJ1-2,CASSGVKGNGYTF,TGTGCCAGCAGTGGGGTTAAGGGGAATGGCTACACCTTC